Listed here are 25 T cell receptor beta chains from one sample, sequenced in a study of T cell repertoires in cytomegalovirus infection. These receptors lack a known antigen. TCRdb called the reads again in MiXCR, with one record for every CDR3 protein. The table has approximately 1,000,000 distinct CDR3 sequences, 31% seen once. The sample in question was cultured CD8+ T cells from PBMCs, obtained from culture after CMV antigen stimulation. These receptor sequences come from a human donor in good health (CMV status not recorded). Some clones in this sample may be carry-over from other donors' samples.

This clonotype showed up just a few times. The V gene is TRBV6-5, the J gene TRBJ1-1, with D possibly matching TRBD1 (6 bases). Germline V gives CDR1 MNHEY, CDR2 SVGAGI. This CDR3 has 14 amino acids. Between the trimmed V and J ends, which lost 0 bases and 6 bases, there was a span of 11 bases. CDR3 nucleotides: TGTGCCAGCAGTTACTCTTTGGGGGCGGCTGAAGCTTTCTTT. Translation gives CASSYSLGAAEAFF.

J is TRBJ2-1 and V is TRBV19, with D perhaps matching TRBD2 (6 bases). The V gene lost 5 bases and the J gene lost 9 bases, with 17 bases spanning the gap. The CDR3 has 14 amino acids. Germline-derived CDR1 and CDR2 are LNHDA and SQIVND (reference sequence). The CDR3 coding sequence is TGTGCCAGTAGTCTATTGGAGGGGCTCGGTGAGCAGTTCTTC. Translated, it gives CASSLLEGLGEQFF.

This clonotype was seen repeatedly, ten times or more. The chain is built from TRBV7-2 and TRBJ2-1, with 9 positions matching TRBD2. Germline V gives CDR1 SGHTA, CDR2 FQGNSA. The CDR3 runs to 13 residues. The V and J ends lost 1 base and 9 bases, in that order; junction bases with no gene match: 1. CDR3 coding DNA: TGTGCCAGCAGCTTAGTAGCGGGGGCTGAGCAGTTCTTC. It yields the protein CASSLVAGAEQFF.

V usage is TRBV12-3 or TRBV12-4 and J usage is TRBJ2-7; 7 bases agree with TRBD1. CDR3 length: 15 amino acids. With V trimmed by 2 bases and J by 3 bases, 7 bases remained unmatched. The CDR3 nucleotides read TGTGCCAGCAGTTTACTAGGGACAGTCCACTACGAGCAGTACTTC. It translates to CASSLLGTVHYEQYF.

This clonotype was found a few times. In DNA form, the CDR3 reads TGTGCCAGCAGTTTCACAGGGTACGGGACTGAAGCTTTCTTT. Residues: CASSFTGYGTEAFF. The rearrangement uses TRBV28 and TRBJ1-1; a weak D match, TRBD1 (6 bases). Germline CDR1 is MDHEN and CDR2 is SYDVKM. The CDR3 covers 14 residues. V was cut by 3 bases and J by 5 bases, with 13 bases left in between.

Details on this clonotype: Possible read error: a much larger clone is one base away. The CDR3 sequence is CASSHSGQEPRIDTQYF. The DNA for the CDR3 is TGTGCCAGCAGCCACTCTGGGCAGGAACCACGGATAGATACGCAGTATTTT. The V call is TRBV7-4, the J call TRBJ2-3; D uncertain. This CDR3 spans 17 amino acids. Germline V lookup: CDR1 SGHVT, CDR2 SQSDAQ. Deletions cut 5 bases from V and 5 bases from J, with 23 bases between.

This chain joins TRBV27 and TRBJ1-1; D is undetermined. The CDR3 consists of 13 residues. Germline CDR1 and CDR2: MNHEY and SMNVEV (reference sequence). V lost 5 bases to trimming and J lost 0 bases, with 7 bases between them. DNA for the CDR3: TGTGCCAGCAGTATGCACGTGAACACTGAAGCTTTCTTT. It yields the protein CASSMHVNTEAFF.

The CDR3 is CASSTFGGIGEQFF. CDR3 DNA: TGTGCCAGTAGTACCTTTGGGGGGATCGGTGAGCAGTTCTTC. J is TRBJ2-1 and V is TRBV19; D perhaps matches TRBD2 (6 bases). In germline, CDR1 is LNHDA, CDR2 SQIVND (reference sequence). The CDR3 spans 14 residues. Trimming shortened V by 4 bases and J by 9 bases, and 16 bases separated the two germline ends.

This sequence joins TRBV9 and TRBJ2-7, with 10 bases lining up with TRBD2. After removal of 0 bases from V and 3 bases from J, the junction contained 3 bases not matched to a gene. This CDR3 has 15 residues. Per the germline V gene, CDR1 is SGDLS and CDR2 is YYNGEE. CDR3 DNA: TGTGCCAGCAGCGTAGGAGCGGGGGGGAACTACGAGCAGTACTTC. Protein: CASSVGAGGNYEQYF.

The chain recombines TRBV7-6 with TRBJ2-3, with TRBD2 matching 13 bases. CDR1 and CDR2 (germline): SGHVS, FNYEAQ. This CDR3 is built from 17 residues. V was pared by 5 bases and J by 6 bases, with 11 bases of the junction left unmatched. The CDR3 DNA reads TGTGCCAGCAGCATAGATACCGGGACTAGCGGGGCCGATACGCAGTATTTT. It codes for CASSIDTGTSGADTQYF.

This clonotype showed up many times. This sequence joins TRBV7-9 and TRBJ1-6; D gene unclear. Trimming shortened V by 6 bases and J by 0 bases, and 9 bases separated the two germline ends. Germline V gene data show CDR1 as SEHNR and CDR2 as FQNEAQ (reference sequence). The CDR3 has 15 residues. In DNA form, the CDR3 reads TGTGCCAGCAGTCAGCACAGCTCCTATAATTCACCCCTCCACTTT. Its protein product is CASSQHSSYNSPLHF.

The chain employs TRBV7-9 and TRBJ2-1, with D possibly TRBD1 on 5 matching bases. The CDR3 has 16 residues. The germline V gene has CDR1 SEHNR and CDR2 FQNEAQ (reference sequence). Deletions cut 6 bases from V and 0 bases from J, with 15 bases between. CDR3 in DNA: TGTGCCAGCAGTCCGACAGAGAGTAGCTCCTACAATGAGCAGTTCTTC. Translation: CASSPTESSSYNEQFF. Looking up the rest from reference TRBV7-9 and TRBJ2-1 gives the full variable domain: DTGVSQNPRHKITKRGQNVTFRCDPISEHNRLYWYRQTLGQGPEFLTYFQNEAQLEKSRLLSDRFSAERPKGSFSTLEIQRTEQGDSAMYLCASSPTESSSYNEQFFGPGTRLTVL.

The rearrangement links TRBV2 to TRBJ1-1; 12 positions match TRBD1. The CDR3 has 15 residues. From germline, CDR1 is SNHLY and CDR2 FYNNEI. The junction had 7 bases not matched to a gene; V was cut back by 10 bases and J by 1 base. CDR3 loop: CATHRDRGPNTEAFF. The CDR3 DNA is TGTGCCACCCACAGGGACAGGGGGCCGAACACTGAAGCTTTCTTT.

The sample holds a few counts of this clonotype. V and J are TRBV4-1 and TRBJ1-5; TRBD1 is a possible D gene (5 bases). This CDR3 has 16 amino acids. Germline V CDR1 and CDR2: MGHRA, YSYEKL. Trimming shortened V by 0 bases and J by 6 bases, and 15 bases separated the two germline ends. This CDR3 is CASSQEGIGAAQPQHF. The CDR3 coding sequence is TGCGCCAGCAGCCAAGAGGGTATAGGGGCGGCTCAGCCCCAGCATTTT.

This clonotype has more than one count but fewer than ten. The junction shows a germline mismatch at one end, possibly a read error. CDR3 protein: CSLDLPGHGTEKNQPQHF. The CDR3 coding sequence is TGCAGCCTTGACTTGCCTGGTCATGGGACAGAGAAAAATCAGCCCCAGCATTTT. This rearrangement joins TRBV29-1 to TRBJ1-5; 7 positions agree with TRBD1. Germline CDR1 is SQVTM and CDR2 is ANQGSEA. The length of the CDR3 is 18 residues.

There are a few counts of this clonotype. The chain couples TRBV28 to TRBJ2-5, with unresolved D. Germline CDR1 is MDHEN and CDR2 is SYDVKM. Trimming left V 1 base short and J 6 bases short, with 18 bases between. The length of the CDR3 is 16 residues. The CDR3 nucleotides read TGTGCCAGCAGTTTATCGTCAGAGGCCCTGCTACAGACCCAGTACTTC. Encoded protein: CASSLSSEALLQTQYF. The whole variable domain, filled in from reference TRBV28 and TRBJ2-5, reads DVKVTQSSRYLVKRTGEKVFLECVQDMDHENMFWYRQDPGLGLRLIYFSYDVKMKEKGDIPEGYSVSREKKERFSLILESASTNQTSMYLCASSLSSEALLQTQYFGPGTRLLVL.

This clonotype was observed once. CDR3 loop: CATWYTEAFF. Written as DNA, the CDR3 is TGTGCCACCTGGTACACTGAAGCTTTCTTT. V and J are TRBV19 and TRBJ1-1; D remains unclear. V lost 10 bases and J 3 bases, leaving 6 bases between the germline ends. The V gene's germline CDR1 is LNHDA and CDR2 SQIVND (reference sequence). This CDR3 has 10 amino acids. The complete variable domain, with remaining parts taken from reference TRBV19 and TRBJ1-1, reads DGGITQSPKYLFRKEGQNVTLSCEQNLNHDAMYWYRQDPGQGLRLIYYSQIVNDFQKGDIAEGYSVSREKKESFPLTVTSAQKNPTAFYLCATWYTEAFFGQGTRLTVV.

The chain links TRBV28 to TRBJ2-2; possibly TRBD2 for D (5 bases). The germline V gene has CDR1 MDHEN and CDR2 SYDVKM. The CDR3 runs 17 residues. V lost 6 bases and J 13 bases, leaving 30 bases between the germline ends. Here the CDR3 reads CASRLIGVPRLAGVLFF. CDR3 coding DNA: TGTGCCAGCAGGCTGATCGGGGTCCCTCGCCTCGCTGGCGTGCTGTTTTTT.

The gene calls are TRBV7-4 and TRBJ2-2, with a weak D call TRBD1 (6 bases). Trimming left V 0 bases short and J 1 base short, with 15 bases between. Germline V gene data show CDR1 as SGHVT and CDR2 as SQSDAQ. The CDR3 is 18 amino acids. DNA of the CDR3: TGTGCCAGCAGCTTAGCTCAGTATCCGGGACAGAACACCGGGGAGCTGTTTTTT. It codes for CASSLAQYPGQNTGELFF.

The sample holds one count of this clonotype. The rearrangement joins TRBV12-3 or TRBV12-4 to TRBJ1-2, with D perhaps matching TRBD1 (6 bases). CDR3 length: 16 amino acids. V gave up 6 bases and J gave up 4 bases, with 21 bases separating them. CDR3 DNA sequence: TGTGCCAGCAGCCCGACAGGAGAATATCTGGGCTATGGCTACACCTTC. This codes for CASSPTGEYLGYGYTF.

The CDR3: CASSHRDRYYEQYF. The CDR3, as DNA: TGTGCCAGCAGCCACCGGGACAGATATTACGAGCAGTACTTC. V and J are TRBV7-9 and TRBJ2-7, with TRBD1 matching 7 bases. With V trimmed by 5 bases and J by 4 bases, 8 bases remained unmatched. Germline V CDR1 and CDR2: SEHNR, FQNEAQ (reference sequence). The CDR3 has 14 residues.

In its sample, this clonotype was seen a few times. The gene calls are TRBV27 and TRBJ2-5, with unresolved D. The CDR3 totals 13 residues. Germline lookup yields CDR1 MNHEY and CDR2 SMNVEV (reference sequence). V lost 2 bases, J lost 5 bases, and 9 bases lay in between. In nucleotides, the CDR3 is TGTGCCAGCAGTTTAGTAGAAGCGGAGACCCAGTACTTC. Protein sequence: CASSLVEAETQYF.

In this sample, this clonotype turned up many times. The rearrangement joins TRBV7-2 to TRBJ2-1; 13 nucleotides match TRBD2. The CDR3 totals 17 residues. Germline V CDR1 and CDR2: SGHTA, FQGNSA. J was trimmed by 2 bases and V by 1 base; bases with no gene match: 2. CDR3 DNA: TGTGCCAGCAGCTTAGGGACTAGCGGGGGTCCCTACAATGAGCAGTTCTTC. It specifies CASSLGTSGGPYNEQFF.

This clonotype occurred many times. This chain's CDR3 is CASSYLSGTSKNIQYF. The CDR3 DNA follows: TGTGCCAGCAGCTACTTGTCCGGGACTAGCAAAAACATTCAGTACTTC. The V gene is TRBV7-2, the J gene TRBJ2-4, with 8 bases fitting TRBD2. This CDR3 contains 16 residues. The germline gives CDR1 SGHTA, CDR2 FQGNSA. J lost 3 bases, V lost 4 bases, and 8 bases had no gene match.

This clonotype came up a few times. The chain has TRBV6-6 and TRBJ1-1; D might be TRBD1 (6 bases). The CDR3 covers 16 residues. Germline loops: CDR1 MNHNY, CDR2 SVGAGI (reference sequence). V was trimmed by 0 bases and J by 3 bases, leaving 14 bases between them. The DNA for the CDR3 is TGTGCCAGCAGTTACTCCCGGCAGGGGTCGTACACTGAAGCTTTCTTT. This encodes CASSYSRQGSYTEAFF.